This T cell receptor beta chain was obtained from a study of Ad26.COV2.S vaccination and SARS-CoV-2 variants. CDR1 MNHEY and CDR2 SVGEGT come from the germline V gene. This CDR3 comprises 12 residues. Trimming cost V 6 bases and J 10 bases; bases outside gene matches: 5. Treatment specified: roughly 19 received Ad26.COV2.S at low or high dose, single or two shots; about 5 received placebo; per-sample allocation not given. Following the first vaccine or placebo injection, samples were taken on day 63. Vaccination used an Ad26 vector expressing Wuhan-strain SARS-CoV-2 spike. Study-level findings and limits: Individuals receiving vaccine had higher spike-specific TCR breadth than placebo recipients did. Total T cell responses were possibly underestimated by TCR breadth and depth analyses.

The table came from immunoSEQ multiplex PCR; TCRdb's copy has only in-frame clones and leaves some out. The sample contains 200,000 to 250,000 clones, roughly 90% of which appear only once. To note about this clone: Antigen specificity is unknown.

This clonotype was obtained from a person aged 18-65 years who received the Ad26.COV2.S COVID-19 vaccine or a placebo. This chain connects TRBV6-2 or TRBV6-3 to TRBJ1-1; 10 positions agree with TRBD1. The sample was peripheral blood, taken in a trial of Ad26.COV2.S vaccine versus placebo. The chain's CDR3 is CASSRQGARAFF. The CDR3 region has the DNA TGTGCCAGCAGCAGACAGGGGGCGCGAGCTTTCTTT.